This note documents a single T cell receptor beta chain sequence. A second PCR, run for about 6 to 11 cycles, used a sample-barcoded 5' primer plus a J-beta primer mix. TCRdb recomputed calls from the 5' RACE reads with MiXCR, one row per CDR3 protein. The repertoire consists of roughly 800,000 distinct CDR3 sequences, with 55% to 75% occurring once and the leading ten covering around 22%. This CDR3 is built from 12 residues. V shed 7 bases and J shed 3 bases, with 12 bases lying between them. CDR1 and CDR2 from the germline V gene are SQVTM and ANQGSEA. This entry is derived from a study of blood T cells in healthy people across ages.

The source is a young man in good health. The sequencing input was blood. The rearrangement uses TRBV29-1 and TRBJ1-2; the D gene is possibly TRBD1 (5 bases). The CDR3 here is CSAIEGDYGYTF. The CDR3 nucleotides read TGCAGCGCCATCGAAGGGGACTATGGCTACACCTTC.